This paragraph covers one TCR beta chain sequence. The target antigen is unknown. This sample was included in a study of Ad26.COV2.S vaccination and SARS-CoV-2 variants. Study-level background: Trial arm assignment for the donor was COV1001 Ad26.COV2.S. The vaccine Ad26.COV2.S was put into the muscle once, or twice with 56 days between.

Whole-study findings and limits: Non-spike TCR breadth was similar in vaccine and placebo recipients. Substantial breadth was reportedly displayed by spike-specific CD8+ and CD4+ T cell responses after vaccination.

Treatment meaning: around 19 received Ad26.COV2.S at low or high dose, single or two shots; roughly five received placebo; per-sample allocation not given. Day 63 after the first injection of vaccine or placebo was the sampling time. Germline lookup yields CDR1 SGHRS and CDR2 YFSETQ. Losses at the gene ends were 4 bases for V and 6 bases for J; bases not matched to a gene: 4. The CDR3 has 14 amino acids. Only in-frame clones appear in the TCRdb table, and some are missing; sequencing was by immunoSEQ multiplex PCR. This table has 400,000 to 450,000 clones, around 90% appearing once. The chain uses TRBV5-1 and TRBJ1-5, with 10 bases that match TRBD1. The clonotype originates from a person between 18 and 65 years old who received the Ad26.COV2.S COVID-19 vaccine or a placebo. Source: peripheral blood, taken in a trial of Ad26.COV2.S vaccine versus placebo. CDR3 sequence (DNA): TGCGCCAGCAGCCGGACAGGGGGATCTCAGCCCCAGCATTTT. It yields the protein CASSRTGGSQPQHF.